This is a list of T cell receptor beta chains from one sample in a study of beta chain features in type 1 diabetes. The assay was immunoSEQ multiplex PCR, and TCRdb's table has in-frame clones only and misses some. The sample gives 300,000 to 350,000 clones, 12% to 15% of which show up once; approximately 6.7% is in the top ten. Material for sequencing was central memory CD4+ T cells from blood. These receptors were taken from a man aged 30-40 years in good health. The CDR3 runs from the conserved cysteine through the conserved F or W. Fields, in order: V gene, J gene, clone size, D gene, CDR3 DNA, CDR3 protein. A D gene is named only where the DNA matches it firmly. Size is stated for part of the rows, as once, few or many counts, or as a class when the clone is expanded.

v_call: TRBV5-8; j_call: TRBJ2-1; clone_size: few; d_call: -; cdr3_nt: TGTGCCAGCAGCTTGTTCGTGAAGGGAAATGAGCAGTTCTTC; cdr3_aa: CASSLFVKGNEQFF
v_call: TRBV9; j_call: TRBJ2-7; clone_size: few; d_call: TRBD2; cdr3_nt: TGTGCCAGCAGCGAGCGAGGGACTAGCGAGTACGAGCAGTACTTC; cdr3_aa: CASSERGTSEYEQYF
v_call: TRBV19; j_call: TRBJ1-1; clone_size: few; d_call: -; cdr3_nt: TGTGCCAGTAGGCGGGCGGGGCCTATGAACACTGAAGCTTTCTTT; cdr3_aa: CASRRAGPMNTEAFF
v_call: TRBV7-9; j_call: TRBJ1-2; clone_size: -; d_call: -; cdr3_nt: TGTGCCAGCAGCCTCGAAAAGGGTCTCCTCTATGGCTACACCTTC; cdr3_aa: CASSLEKGLLYGYTF
v_call: TRBV14; j_call: TRBJ2-1; clone_size: few; d_call: TRBD2; cdr3_nt: TGTGCCAGCAGCCAAGCGGGTGGTCTAGCGGGAGGATCCTACAATGAGCAGTTCTTC; cdr3_aa: CASSQAGGLAGGSYNEQFF
v_call: TRBV7-3; j_call: TRBJ2-1; clone_size: -; d_call: -; cdr3_nt: TGTGCCAGCAGCTTGGGAGTGGGCATCGACTACAATGAGCAGTTCTTC; cdr3_aa: CASSLGVGIDYNEQFF
v_call: TRBV7-2; j_call: TRBJ2-3; clone_size: -; d_call: -; cdr3_nt: TGTGCCTCTCTCCGGGACAAACCTGTGGATACGCAGTATTTT; cdr3_aa: CASLRDKPVDTQYF
v_call: TRBV21-1; j_call: TRBJ1-5; clone_size: few; d_call: -; cdr3_nt: TGTGCCAGCAGCAAAGGTGAGACAGGTGGAAATCAGCCCCAGCATTTT; cdr3_aa: CASSKGETGGNQPQHF
v_call: TRBV18; j_call: TRBJ2-5; clone_size: few; d_call: -; cdr3_nt: TGTGCCAGCTCACGTAAGGAGACCCAGTACTTC; cdr3_aa: CASSRKETQYF
v_call: TRBV11-2; j_call: TRBJ2-1; clone_size: few; d_call: TRBD2; cdr3_nt: TGTGCCAGCAGCTTAGTAGGAGCGGGGGGGTACAATGAGCAGTTCTTC; cdr3_aa: CASSLVGAGGYNEQFF
v_call: TRBV7-9; j_call: TRBJ2-7; clone_size: few; d_call: TRBD2; cdr3_nt: TGTGCCAGCAGCTTAGCTAGCGGGGCGGTCGAGCAGTACTTC; cdr3_aa: CASSLASGAVEQYF
v_call: TRBV4-1; j_call: TRBJ1-1; clone_size: -; d_call: TRBD1; cdr3_nt: TGCGCCAGCAGCCAATCTGACAGGGGGCGACCTTTCTTT; cdr3_aa: CASSQSDRGRPFF
v_call: TRBV25-1; j_call: TRBJ2-1; clone_size: -; d_call: -; cdr3_nt: TGTGCCAGCAGTGTCCTGCGGGCCTACAATGAGCAGTTCTTC; cdr3_aa: CASSVLRAYNEQFF
v_call: TRBV7-2; j_call: TRBJ2-2; clone_size: few; d_call: TRBD1; cdr3_nt: TGTGCCAGCAGCTTACAGCCAGGGGGCTACACCGGGGAGCTGTTTTTT; cdr3_aa: CASSLQPGGYTGELFF
v_call: TRBV6-5; j_call: TRBJ1-1; clone_size: -; d_call: -; cdr3_nt: TGTGCCAGCACCCTCCTACAGGGTGCGAACACTGAAGCTTTCTTT; cdr3_aa: CASTLLQGANTEAFF
v_call: TRBV13; j_call: TRBJ2-1; clone_size: few; d_call: -; cdr3_nt: TGTGCCAGCAGCGGCAACAGGGGAGGTGAGCAGTTCTTC; cdr3_aa: CASSGNRGGEQFF
v_call: TRBV27; j_call: TRBJ2-5; clone_size: few; d_call: -; cdr3_nt: TGTGCCAGCAGTTTTAGGAGGAACCAAGAGACCCAGTACTTC; cdr3_aa: CASSFRRNQETQYF
v_call: TRBV11-2; j_call: TRBJ2-4; clone_size: few; d_call: -; cdr3_nt: TGTGCCAGCAGCTTAACGGGAGTGGTCATTCAGTACTTC; cdr3_aa: CASSLTGVVIQYF
v_call: TRBV11-3; j_call: TRBJ2-1; clone_size: few; d_call: TRBD2; cdr3_nt: TGTGCCAGCAGCTTTGAACTAGCGGGAGGGCAGAATGAGCAGTTCTTC; cdr3_aa: CASSFELAGGQNEQFF
v_call: TRBV5-4; j_call: TRBJ2-1; clone_size: -; d_call: TRBD2; cdr3_nt: TGTGCCAGCAGCCGGGGACTAGCGGACTCCTACAATGAGCAGTTCTTC; cdr3_aa: CASSRGLADSYNEQFF
v_call: TRBV27; j_call: TRBJ1-2; clone_size: -; d_call: -; cdr3_nt: TGTGCCAGCAGCAAGGGACGGAACTATGGCTACACCTTC; cdr3_aa: CASSKGRNYGYTF
v_call: TRBV15; j_call: TRBJ2-1; clone_size: few; d_call: -; cdr3_nt: TGTGCCACCAGCAGAGATTTTGAGCCGGGCGGGCCCGGCTCCTACAATGAGCAGTTCTTC; cdr3_aa: CATSRDFEPGGPGSYNEQFF
v_call: TRBV27; j_call: TRBJ1-2; clone_size: -; d_call: -; cdr3_nt: TGTGCCAGCAGCCCAATGGGGGGGTATGGCTACACCTTC; cdr3_aa: CASSPMGGYGYTF
v_call: TRBV30; j_call: TRBJ2-3; clone_size: -; d_call: TRBD2; cdr3_nt: TGTGCCTGGAGTCAATGGGAGGGAGATACGCAGTATTTT; cdr3_aa: CAWSQWEGDTQYF
v_call: TRBV7-9; j_call: TRBJ2-5; clone_size: -; d_call: -; cdr3_nt: TGTGCCAGCAGCTACGGCTCGCGCCAAGAGACCCAGTACTTC; cdr3_aa: CASSYGSRQETQYF
v_call: TRBV2; j_call: TRBJ2-5; clone_size: few; d_call: -; cdr3_nt: TGTGCCAGCAGTCGGGTCAGGGGGGGGTACCAAGAGACCCAGTACTTC; cdr3_aa: CASSRVRGGYQETQYF
v_call: TRBV7-2; j_call: TRBJ2-3; clone_size: few; d_call: -; cdr3_nt: TGTGCCAGCAGTGGGGAGCACACAGATACGCAGTATTTT; cdr3_aa: CASSGEHTDTQYF
v_call: TRBV5-1; j_call: TRBJ2-5; clone_size: few; d_call: TRBD2; cdr3_nt: TGCGCCAGCAGCTTCTCCGGGACTAGCGGGGGAGAGCAGTACTTC; cdr3_aa: CASSFSGTSGGEQYF
v_call: TRBV7-2; j_call: TRBJ2-7; clone_size: -; d_call: TRBD2; cdr3_nt: TGTGCCAGCAGCTTAACCGGACTAGCTCGGGAGCAGTACTTC; cdr3_aa: CASSLTGLAREQYF
v_call: TRBV9; j_call: TRBJ1-2; clone_size: -; d_call: TRBD1; cdr3_nt: TGTGCCAGCAGCGTCAAAGACAGGGGTCATGGCTACACCTTC; cdr3_aa: CASSVKDRGHGYTF
v_call: TRBV6-5; j_call: TRBJ2-5; clone_size: few; d_call: -; cdr3_nt: TGTGCCAGCAGTTACACACGGCGGGCGGGGGAGACCCAGTACTTC; cdr3_aa: CASSYTRRAGETQYF
v_call: TRBV27; j_call: TRBJ2-1; clone_size: -; d_call: -; cdr3_nt: TGTGCCAGCAGTTTATTGGGAGTGGGGGCGGTTTCCAATGAGCAGTTCTTC; cdr3_aa: CASSLLGVGAVSNEQFF
v_call: TRBV7-7; j_call: TRBJ1-3; clone_size: -; d_call: TRBD1; cdr3_nt: TGTGCCAGCAGCGCCTCGGGACAGTTAGACACCATATATTTT; cdr3_aa: CASSASGQLDTIYF
v_call: TRBV19; j_call: TRBJ2-5; clone_size: many; d_call: TRBD2; cdr3_nt: TGTGCCAGTAGCTCCCTGGGGCTAGCGGGAGAGACCCAGTACTTC; cdr3_aa: CASSSLGLAGETQYF
v_call: TRBV4-1; j_call: TRBJ2-2; clone_size: few; d_call: -; cdr3_nt: TGCGCCAGCAGTCCCAGGGGAAACACCGGGGAGCTGTTTTTT; cdr3_aa: CASSPRGNTGELFF
v_call: TRBV7-2; j_call: TRBJ1-5; clone_size: -; d_call: -; cdr3_nt: TGTGCCAGCAGCTCAGACCGGGGTAATCAGCCCCAGCATTTT; cdr3_aa: CASSSDRGNQPQHF
v_call: TRBV12-5; j_call: TRBJ2-5; clone_size: few; d_call: -; cdr3_nt: TGTGCTAGTGGTCTGGATAAGGGTCAGCAAGAGACCCAGTACTTC; cdr3_aa: CASGLDKGQQETQYF
v_call: TRBV4-3; j_call: TRBJ2-7; clone_size: -; d_call: -; cdr3_nt: TGCGCCAGCAGCCAACCTGAGGAACAGGGAGCCTACGAGCAGTACTTC; cdr3_aa: CASSQPEEQGAYEQYF
v_call: TRBV5-1; j_call: TRBJ2-7; clone_size: -; d_call: TRBD1; cdr3_nt: TGCGCCGGCGACCGGGACAGGGCCTCCTACGAGCAGTACTTC; cdr3_aa: CAGDRDRASYEQYF
v_call: TRBV7-6; j_call: TRBJ2-1; clone_size: -; d_call: TRBD2; cdr3_nt: TGTGCCAGCAGCTTCAGCGGGACCCCCGGGAATGAGCAGTTCTTC; cdr3_aa: CASSFSGTPGNEQFF
v_call: TRBV27; j_call: TRBJ2-1; clone_size: -; d_call: -; cdr3_nt: TGTGCCAGCAGTTTCTCGGTAGCCGTAGACAATGAGCAGTTCTTC; cdr3_aa: CASSFSVAVDNEQFF
v_call: TRBV7-7; j_call: TRBJ2-7; clone_size: -; d_call: -; cdr3_nt: TGTGCCAGCAGCTTTAGAGAGAGCTCCTACGAGCAGTACTTC; cdr3_aa: CASSFRESSYEQYF
v_call: TRBV7-9; j_call: TRBJ2-1; clone_size: many; d_call: -; cdr3_nt: TGTGCCAGCAGCTTACTTGCAGGAGGTGAGCAGTTCTTC; cdr3_aa: CASSLLAGGEQFF
v_call: TRBV7-2; j_call: TRBJ2-3; clone_size: many; d_call: TRBD1; cdr3_nt: TGTGCCAGCAGCTTGGGACAGGGCACAGATACGCAGTATTTT; cdr3_aa: CASSLGQGTDTQYF
v_call: TRBV7-2; j_call: TRBJ1-4; clone_size: -; d_call: TRBD1; cdr3_nt: TGTGCCAGCAGCAACAGGGGGTTAATGGAAAAACTGTTTTTT; cdr3_aa: CASSNRGLMEKLFF
v_call: TRBV5-5; j_call: TRBJ2-1; clone_size: -; d_call: TRBD2; cdr3_nt: TGTGCCAGCAGCTCGGGACTAGCGGGAGCAAATGAGCAGTTCTTC; cdr3_aa: CASSSGLAGANEQFF
v_call: TRBV7-7; j_call: TRBJ2-3; clone_size: -; d_call: -; cdr3_nt: TGTGCCAGCAGCGTAGACCAGGGACAATGGGTTCCCCCAGATACGCAGTATTTT; cdr3_aa: CASSVDQGQWVPPDTQYF
v_call: TRBV10-3; j_call: TRBJ2-1; clone_size: -; d_call: -; cdr3_nt: TGTGCTACCGAGGGGGGTACCTCCTACAATGAGCAGTTCTTC; cdr3_aa: CATEGGTSYNEQFF
v_call: TRBV7-9; j_call: TRBJ2-7; clone_size: few; d_call: TRBD1; cdr3_nt: TGTGCCAGCAGCAAATCAGGGGGCCGACGGGACGAGCAGTACTTC; cdr3_aa: CASSKSGGRRDEQYF
v_call: TRBV14; j_call: TRBJ1-4; clone_size: few; d_call: -; cdr3_nt: TGTGCCAGCAGCCAAGGTCGGTACAGAACTAATGAAAAACTGTTTTTT; cdr3_aa: CASSQGRYRTNEKLFF
v_call: TRBV2; j_call: TRBJ2-5; clone_size: -; d_call: -; cdr3_nt: TGTGCCAGCATTAGAGACGCCCAAGAGACCCAGTACTTC; cdr3_aa: CASIRDAQETQYF
v_call: TRBV6-1; j_call: TRBJ1-5; clone_size: few; d_call: -; cdr3_nt: TGTGCCAGCAGTGATTACGGGGTTAGCAATCAGCCCCAGCATTTT; cdr3_aa: CASSDYGVSNQPQHF
v_call: TRBV6-5; j_call: TRBJ1-2; clone_size: few; d_call: TRBD1; cdr3_nt: TGTGCCAGTCTCGCCGGGACAGGGAATGGCTACACCTTC; cdr3_aa: CASLAGTGNGYTF
v_call: TRBV5-1; j_call: TRBJ2-2; clone_size: -; d_call: TRBD1; cdr3_nt: TGCGCCAGCAGCGGAACCGGGACAGCGAACACCGGGGAGCTGTTTTTT; cdr3_aa: CASSGTGTANTGELFF
v_call: TRBV5-1; j_call: TRBJ2-1; clone_size: -; d_call: TRBD2; cdr3_nt: TGCGCCAGCAGCTTTAGCGGGGAGTCCTACAATGAGCAGTTCTTC; cdr3_aa: CASSFSGESYNEQFF
v_call: TRBV10-3; j_call: TRBJ2-5; clone_size: -; d_call: -; cdr3_nt: TGTGCCATCAGTGAGGGGGGGCCGCAAGAGACCCAGTACTTC; cdr3_aa: CAISEGGPQETQYF
v_call: TRBV5-1; j_call: TRBJ2-2; clone_size: few; d_call: -; cdr3_nt: TGCGCCAGCAGCCTACGGGCCTCAGGGACGAACACCGGGGAGCTGTTTTTT; cdr3_aa: CASSLRASGTNTGELFF
v_call: TRBV5-4; j_call: TRBJ2-5; clone_size: few; d_call: TRBD2; cdr3_nt: TGTGCCAGCAGCTTTCCCGCCGGGGGGCAAGAGACCCAGTACTTC; cdr3_aa: CASSFPAGGQETQYF
v_call: TRBV19; j_call: TRBJ2-5; clone_size: -; d_call: -; cdr3_nt: TGTGCCAGTAGTCCCCGGGACTCGGGTTTCCAGTACTTC; cdr3_aa: CASSPRDSGFQYF
v_call: TRBV6-5; j_call: TRBJ2-5; clone_size: -; d_call: -; cdr3_nt: TGTGCCAGCAGTTATCGGGGTACGCAAGAGACCCAGTACTTC; cdr3_aa: CASSYRGTQETQYF